This entry features one T cell receptor (beta chain) sequence. There is no known antigen for this receptor. Within one base of it there is no much larger clone, and no base qualities were kept. Library preparation used the immunoSEQ multiplex PCR assay. The study's processing was this. A statistical classification framework was built to diagnose cytomegalovirus status from the catalog of TCR beta chain sequences. The clones in this table, taken by TCRdb from immuneACCESS, are in-frame only. Not every clone is retained; where verified, under half of the shortfall comes from an unresolved V gene, and the cause of the rest is unknown. From that table come the V and J calls and clone size; the DNA was used to work out D and trimming. Here the sample has approximately 270,000 clones; 65% to 90% occur a single time. The ten largest clonotypes hold around 1% of the sample. Trimmed from V: 6 bases; trimmed from J: 6 bases; junction bases lacking a gene match: 7. CDR1 and CDR2 (SQVTM, ANQGSEA) derive from the germline V gene. From the cysteine through the phenylalanine, the CDR3 covers 13 amino acids. Just CDR3 DNA is preserved here, 39 bases in frame from base 1.

The record originates from a study of cytomegalovirus exposure and HLA in healthy donors (dated by TCRdb to between 2016 and 2019). Study-wide context: According to a later analysis, one platform produced both the 110 or so validation repertoires and the approximately 600 repertoires of the first cohort. To predict cytomegalovirus infection status, the study brought together high-throughput TCR immunosequencing, statistical association of individual TCRs with disease status, and machine learning. In addition to the first cohort of around 670 subjects, a separate validation cohort of 130 or so different subjects was used. The study aimed to test whether cataloging public T cell receptors could reveal signatures of past pathogen exposure. The paper's findings and limits, for the study overall: Most TCR sequences were seen in very few donors, while some public TCRs were found in many individuals. It was suggested by the authors that the approach could potentially be generalized to other disease states and immunological phenotypes. Subsequent analysis determined that TCRs grouped into clusters in the first cohort also showed a tendency toward co-occurrence across the 120 or so validation repertoires, and 94% of cluster scores exceeded 0. A later analysis lacked HLA typing for the validation cohort, so it scored co-occurrence in that cohort across all 120 or so repertoires. In vitro tests confirmed that a few of the cytomegalovirus-associated TCR beta chains recognize cytomegalovirus antigens. The classifier was reported to diagnose cytomegalovirus status with high specificity and sensitivity in both the original and validation cohorts. A total of 150 or so TCR beta chains were listed by the study as associated with cytomegalovirus.

The donors belonged to the validation cohort of around 120 subjects, which was separate from the approximately 610-subject first cohort. Sequenced input: PBMCs. The receptor comes from a woman in her late teens or twenties in good health and CMV-seronegative. The rearranged chain carries TRBV29-1 and TRBJ2-7, and 11 junctional nucleotides match TRBD1. The DNA sequence follows: TGCAGCGTCCCGGGGACAGGGGGGAGCGAGCAGTACTTC. The translation is CSVPGTGGSEQYF.